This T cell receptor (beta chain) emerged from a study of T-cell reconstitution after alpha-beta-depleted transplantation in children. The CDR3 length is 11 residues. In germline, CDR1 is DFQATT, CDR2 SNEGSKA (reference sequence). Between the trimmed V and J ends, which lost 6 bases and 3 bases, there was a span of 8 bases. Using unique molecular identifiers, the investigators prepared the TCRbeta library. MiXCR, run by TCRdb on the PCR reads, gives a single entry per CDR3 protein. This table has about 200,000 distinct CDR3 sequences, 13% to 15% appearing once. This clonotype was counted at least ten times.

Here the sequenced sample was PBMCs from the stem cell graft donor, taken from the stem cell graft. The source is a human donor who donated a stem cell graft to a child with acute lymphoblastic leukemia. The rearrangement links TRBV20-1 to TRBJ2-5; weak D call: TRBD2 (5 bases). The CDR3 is CSAAREETQYF. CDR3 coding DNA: TGCAGTGCCGCGAGGGAAGAGACCCAGTACTTC.